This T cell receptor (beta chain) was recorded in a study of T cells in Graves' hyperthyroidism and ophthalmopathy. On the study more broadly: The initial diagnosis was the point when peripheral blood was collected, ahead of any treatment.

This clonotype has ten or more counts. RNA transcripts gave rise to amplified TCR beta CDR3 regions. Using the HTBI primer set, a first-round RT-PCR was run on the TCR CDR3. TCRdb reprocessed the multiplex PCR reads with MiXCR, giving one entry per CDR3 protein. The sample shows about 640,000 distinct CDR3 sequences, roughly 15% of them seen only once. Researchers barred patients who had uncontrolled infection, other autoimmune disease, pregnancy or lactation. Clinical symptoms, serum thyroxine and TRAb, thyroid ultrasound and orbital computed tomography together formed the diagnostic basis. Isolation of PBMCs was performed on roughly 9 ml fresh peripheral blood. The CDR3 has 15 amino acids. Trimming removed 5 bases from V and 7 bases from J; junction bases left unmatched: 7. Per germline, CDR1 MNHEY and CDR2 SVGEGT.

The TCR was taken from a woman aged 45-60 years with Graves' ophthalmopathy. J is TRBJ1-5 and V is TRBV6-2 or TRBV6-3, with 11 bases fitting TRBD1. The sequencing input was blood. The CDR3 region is CASSRTGGAGQPQHF. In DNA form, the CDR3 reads TGTGCCAGCAGTCGGACAGGGGGCGCAGGCCAGCCCCAGCATTTT.